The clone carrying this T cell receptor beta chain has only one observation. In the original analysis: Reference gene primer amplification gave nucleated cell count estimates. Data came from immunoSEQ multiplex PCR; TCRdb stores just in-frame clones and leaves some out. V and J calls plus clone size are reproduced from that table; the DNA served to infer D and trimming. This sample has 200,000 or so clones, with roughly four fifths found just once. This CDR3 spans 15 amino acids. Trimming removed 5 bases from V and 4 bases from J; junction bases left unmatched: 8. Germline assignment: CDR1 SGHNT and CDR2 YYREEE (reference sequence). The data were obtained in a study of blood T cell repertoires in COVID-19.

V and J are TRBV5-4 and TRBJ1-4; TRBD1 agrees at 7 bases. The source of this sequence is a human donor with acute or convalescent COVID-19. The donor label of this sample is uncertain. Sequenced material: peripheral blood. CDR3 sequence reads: CASSPYRGNNEKLFF. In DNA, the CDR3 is TGTGCCAGCAGTCCTTACAGGGGCAATAATGAAAAACTGTTTTTT. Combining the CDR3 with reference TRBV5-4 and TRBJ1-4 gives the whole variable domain ETGVTQSPTHLIKTRGQQVTLRCSSQSGHNTVSWYQQALGQGPQFIFQYYREEENGRGNFPPRFSGLQFPNYSSELNVNALELDDSALYLCASSPYRGNNEKLFFGSGTQLSVL.